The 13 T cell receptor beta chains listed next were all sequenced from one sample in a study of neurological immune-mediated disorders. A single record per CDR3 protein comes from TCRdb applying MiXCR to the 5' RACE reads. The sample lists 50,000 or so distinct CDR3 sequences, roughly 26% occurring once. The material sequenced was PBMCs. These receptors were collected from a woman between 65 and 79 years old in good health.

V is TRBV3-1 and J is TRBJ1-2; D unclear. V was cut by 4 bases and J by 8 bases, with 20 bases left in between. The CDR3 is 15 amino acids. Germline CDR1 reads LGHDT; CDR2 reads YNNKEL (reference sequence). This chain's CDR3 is CASSLRAAGTTGYTF. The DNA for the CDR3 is TGTGCCAGCAGCCTCCGAGCGGCAGGCACTACCGGCTACACCTTC. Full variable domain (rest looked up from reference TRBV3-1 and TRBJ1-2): DTAVSQTPKYLVTQMGNDKSIKCEQNLGHDTMYWYKQDSKKFLKIMFSYNNKELIINETVPNRFSPKSPDKAHLNLHINSLELGDSAVYFCASSLRAAGTTGYTFGSGTRLTVV.

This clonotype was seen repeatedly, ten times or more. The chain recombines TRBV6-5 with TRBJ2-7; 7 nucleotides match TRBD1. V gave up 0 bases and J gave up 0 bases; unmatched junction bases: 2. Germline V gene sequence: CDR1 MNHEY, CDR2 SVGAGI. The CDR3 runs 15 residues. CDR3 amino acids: CASSYSTGSSYEQYF. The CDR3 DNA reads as TGTGCCAGCAGTTACTCGACAGGGTCCTCCTACGAGCAGTACTTC.

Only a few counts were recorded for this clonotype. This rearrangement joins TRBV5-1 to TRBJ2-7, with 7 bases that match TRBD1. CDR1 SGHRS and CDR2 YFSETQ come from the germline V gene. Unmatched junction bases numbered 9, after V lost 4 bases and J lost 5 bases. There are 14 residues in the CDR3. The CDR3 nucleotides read TGCGCCAGCAGCGCCGAGACAGGGATCCACGAGCAGTACTTC. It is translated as CASSAETGIHEQYF.

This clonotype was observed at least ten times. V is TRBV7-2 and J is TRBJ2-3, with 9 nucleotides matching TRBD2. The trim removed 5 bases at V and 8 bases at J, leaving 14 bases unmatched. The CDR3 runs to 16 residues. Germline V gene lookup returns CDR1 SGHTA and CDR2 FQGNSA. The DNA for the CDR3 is TGTGCCAGCAGCGAGACTAGCGGTGGGGTCTCGGGTACGCAGTATTTT. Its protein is CASSETSGGVSGTQYF.

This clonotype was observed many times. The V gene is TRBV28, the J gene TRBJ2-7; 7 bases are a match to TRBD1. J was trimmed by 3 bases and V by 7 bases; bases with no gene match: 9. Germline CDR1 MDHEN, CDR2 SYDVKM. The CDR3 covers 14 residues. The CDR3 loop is CASNQQGKDYEQYF. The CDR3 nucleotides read TGTGCCAGCAACCAACAGGGGAAGGACTACGAGCAGTACTTC.

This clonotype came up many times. CDR3 DNA: TGCGCCAGCAGCTTGGGAGTAGCGGGAGTGAACGAGCAGTACTTC. It is translated as CASSLGVAGVNEQYF. The chain has TRBV5-1 and TRBJ2-7; 9 nucleotides align to TRBD2. Germline V gene lookup returns CDR1 SGHRS and CDR2 YFSETQ. J lost 5 bases, V lost 0 bases, and 6 bases had no gene match. There are 15 residues in the CDR3.

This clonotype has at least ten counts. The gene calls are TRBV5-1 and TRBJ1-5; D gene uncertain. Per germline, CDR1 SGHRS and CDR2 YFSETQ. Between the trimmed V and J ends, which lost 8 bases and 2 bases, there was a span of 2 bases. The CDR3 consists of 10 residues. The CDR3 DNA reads TGCGCCAGGGGCAATCAGCCCCAGCATTTT. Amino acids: CARGNQPQHF.

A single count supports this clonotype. CDR3 protein: CASSLRRGGVDTQYF. The CDR3 DNA reads as TGTGCCAGCAGTTTACGGCGGGGGGGTGTGGATACGCAGTATTTT. This chain links TRBV12-3 or TRBV12-4 with TRBJ2-3; 9 bases are a match to TRBD2. The CDR3 totals 15 residues. After removal of 2 bases from V and 6 bases from J, the junction contained 6 bases not matched to a gene.

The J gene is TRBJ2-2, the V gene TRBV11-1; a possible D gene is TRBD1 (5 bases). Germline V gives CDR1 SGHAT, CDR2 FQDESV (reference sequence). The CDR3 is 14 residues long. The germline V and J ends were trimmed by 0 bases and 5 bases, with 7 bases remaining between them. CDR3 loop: CASSLAGRTGELFF. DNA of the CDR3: TGTGCCAGCAGCTTAGCGGGGCGAACCGGGGAGCTGTTTTTT.

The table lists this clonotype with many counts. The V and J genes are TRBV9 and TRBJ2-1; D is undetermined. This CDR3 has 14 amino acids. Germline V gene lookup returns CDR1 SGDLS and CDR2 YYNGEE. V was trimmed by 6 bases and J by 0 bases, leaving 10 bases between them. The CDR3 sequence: CASTKQSSYNEQFF. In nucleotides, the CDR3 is TGTGCCAGCACCAAACAGAGCTCCTACAATGAGCAGTTCTTC.

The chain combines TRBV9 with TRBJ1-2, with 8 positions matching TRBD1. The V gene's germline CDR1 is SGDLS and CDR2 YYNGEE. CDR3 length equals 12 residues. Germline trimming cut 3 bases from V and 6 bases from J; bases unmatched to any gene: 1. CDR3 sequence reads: CASSAGGHGYTF. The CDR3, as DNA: TGTGCCAGCAGCGCAGGGGGCCATGGCTACACCTTC.

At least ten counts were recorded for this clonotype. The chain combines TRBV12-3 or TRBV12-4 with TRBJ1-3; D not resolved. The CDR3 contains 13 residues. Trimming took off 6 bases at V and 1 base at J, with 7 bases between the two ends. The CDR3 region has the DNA TGTGCCAGCAGATCCTATTCTGGAAACACCATATATTTT. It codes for CASRSYSGNTIYF.

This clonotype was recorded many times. As DNA, the CDR3 is TGTGCCAGCAGTCCACAGGCGAACACCGGGGAGCTGTTTTTT. This encodes CASSPQANTGELFF. This sequence joins TRBV3-1 and TRBJ2-2, with D maybe TRBD1 (5 bases). Germline CDR1 LGHDT, CDR2 YNNKEL (reference sequence). V was clipped by 6 bases and J by 0 bases, with 8 bases between them. This CDR3 comprises 14 residues.